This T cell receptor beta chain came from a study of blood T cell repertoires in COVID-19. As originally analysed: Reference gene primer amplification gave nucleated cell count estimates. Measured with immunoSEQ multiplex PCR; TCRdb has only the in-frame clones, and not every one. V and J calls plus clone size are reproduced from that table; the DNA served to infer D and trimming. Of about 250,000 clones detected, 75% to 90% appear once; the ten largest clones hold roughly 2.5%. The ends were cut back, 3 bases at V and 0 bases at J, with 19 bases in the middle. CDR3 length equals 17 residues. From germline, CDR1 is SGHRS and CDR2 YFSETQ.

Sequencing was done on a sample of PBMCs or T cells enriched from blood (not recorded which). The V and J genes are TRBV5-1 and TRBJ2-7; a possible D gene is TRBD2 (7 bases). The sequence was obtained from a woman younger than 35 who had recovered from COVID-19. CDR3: CASSSRRGGSSSYEQYF. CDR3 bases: TGCGCCAGCAGCTCCCGAAGGGGGGGTTCGAGCTCCTACGAGCAGTACTTC.